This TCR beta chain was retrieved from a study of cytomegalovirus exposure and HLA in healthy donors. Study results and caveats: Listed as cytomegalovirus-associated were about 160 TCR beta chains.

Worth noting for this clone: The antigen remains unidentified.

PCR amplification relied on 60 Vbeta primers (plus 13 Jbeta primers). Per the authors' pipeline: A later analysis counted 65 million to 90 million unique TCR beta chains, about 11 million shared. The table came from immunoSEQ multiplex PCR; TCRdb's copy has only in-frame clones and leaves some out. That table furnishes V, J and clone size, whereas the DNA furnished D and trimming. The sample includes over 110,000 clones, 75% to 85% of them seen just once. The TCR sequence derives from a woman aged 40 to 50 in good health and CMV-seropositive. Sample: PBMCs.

CDR3 sequence: CASSSLIQNTEAFF. CDR3 nucleotide sequence: TGCGCCAGCAGCTCCCTAATTCAAAACACTGAAGCTTTCTTT. The rearrangement uses TRBV5-1 and TRBJ1-1; D is unclear. Trimming took off 3 bases at V and 2 bases at J, with 11 bases between the two ends. Germline CDR1 is SGHRS and CDR2 is YFSETQ. CDR3 length equals 14 residues.